The 25 T cell receptor beta chains below come from one sample, sequenced in a study of T cells in Graves' hyperthyroidism and ophthalmopathy. There were TCR beta CDR3 regions amplified from RNA transcripts. TCR CDR3 regions were first amplified by RT-PCR with HTBI primers. TCRdb fed the multiplex PCR reads into MiXCR, producing one record per CDR3 protein. The sample lists hundreds of thousands of distinct CDR3 sequences; 13% to 15% were seen once. Sequenced: blood. The receptor source for this set is a woman aged 18 to 35 with Graves' hyperthyroidism.

This clonotype was seen a handful of times. The genes are TRBV7-2 and TRBJ2-7; a weak D match, TRBD2 (6 bases). The CDR3 contains 13 residues. Looked up from germline, CDR1 is SGHTA and CDR2 is FQGNSA. The germline V and J ends were trimmed by 7 bases and 6 bases, with 16 bases remaining between them. The CDR3: CASNPRTGGEQYF. The CDR3 DNA follows: TGTGCCAGCAATCCCCGTACCGGGGGCGAGCAGTACTTC.

Comment on this clonotype: Since a much larger clone is just one base distant, this may be a read error. The genes are TRBV12-3 or TRBV12-4 and TRBJ1-5; D is unclear. Trimming took 2 bases from V and 3 from J, leaving 8 bases between them. This CDR3 contains 14 residues. CDR3 protein: CASSLLALNQPQHF. The CDR3 region has the DNA TGTGCCAGCAGTTTATTGGCCCTCAATCAGCCCCAGCATTTT.

This clonotype showed up many times. This chain joins TRBV11-1 and TRBJ2-3; no firm D call. This CDR3 is 13 amino acids long. Per germline, CDR1 SGHAT and CDR2 FQDESV (reference sequence). Deletions cut 11 bases from V and 1 base from J, with 13 bases between. The CDR3: CASRRPGTDTQYF. CDR3 sequence (DNA): TGTGCCTCCCGGCGGCCTGGCACAGATACGCAGTATTTT.

This sequence joins TRBV28 and TRBJ2-1; tentatively, D is TRBD2 (5 bases). This CDR3 has 15 residues. V dropped 8 bases and J dropped 0 bases, with 14 bases sitting between them. Germline CDR1 reads MDHEN; CDR2 reads SYDVKM. CDR3 sequence: CASGETPSSYNEQFF. The CDR3 DNA follows: TGTGCCAGCGGGGAGACCCCGAGCTCCTACAATGAGCAGTTCTTC. The full variable domain, with the rest looked up from reference TRBV28 and TRBJ2-1, is DVKVTQSSRYLVKRTGEKVFLECVQDMDHENMFWYRQDPGLGLRLIYFSYDVKMKEKGDIPEGYSVSREKKERFSLILESASTNQTSMYLCASGETPSSYNEQFFGPGTRLTVL.

This chain uses TRBV5-1 with TRBJ1-4, with 9 positions matching TRBD1. The CDR3 runs 18 residues. Per the germline V gene, CDR1 is SGHRS and CDR2 is YFSETQ. J was trimmed by 2 bases and V by 4 bases; bases with no gene match: 12. As DNA, the CDR3 is TGCGCCAGCAGCAAATGGACAGGGGACCATGGGACTAATGAAAAACTGTTTTTT. Protein: CASSKWTGDHGTNEKLFF.

The V gene is TRBV9, the J gene TRBJ2-7, with no clear D. The V and J ends lost 0 bases and 6 bases respectively, with 7 bases between them. The length of the CDR3 is 12 residues. The V gene's germline CDR1 is SGDLS and CDR2 YYNGEE. The CDR3 DNA is TGTGCCAGCAGCGTAGATTTTGGCGAGCAGTACTTC. Residues: CASSVDFGEQYF. Supplemented by reference TRBV9 and TRBJ2-7, the full variable domain reads DSGVTQTPKHLITATGQRVTLRCSPRSGDLSVYWYQQSLDQGLQFLIQYYNGEERAKGNILERFSAQQFPDLHSELNLSSLELGDSALYFCASSVDFGEQYFGPGTRLTVT.

Concerning this clonotype: This likely stems from a read error, as it lies one base from a far larger clone. The genes are TRBV28 and TRBJ2-3, with 7 bases matching TRBD2. Germline V gene sequence: CDR1 MDHEN, CDR2 SYDVKM. The CDR3 has 15 residues. V gave up 2 bases and J gave up 4 bases; unmatched junction bases: 6. The CDR3 DNA follows: TGTGCCAGCAGTTTACCTAGCGGAAGCGCAGATACGCAGTATTTT. The encoded protein is CASSLPSGSADTQYF.

The chain couples TRBV5-1 to TRBJ2-1; 8 nucleotides align to TRBD2. This CDR3 spans 14 amino acids. Germline CDR1 SGHRS, CDR2 YFSETQ. Germline trimming cut 0 bases from V and 7 bases from J; bases unmatched to any gene: 3. Here the CDR3 DNA reads TGCGCCAGCAGCTTGGCCAGCGGGGGTAATGAGCAGTTCTTC. Residues: CASSLASGGNEQFF.

There are a few counts of this clonotype. The V call is TRBV4-1, the J call TRBJ2-7, with 7 bases identical to TRBD2. The CDR3 covers 15 residues. The V segment lost 7 bases and the J segment 2 bases; nucleotides outside the gene matches: 11. CDR1 is MGHRA, CDR2 YSYEKL, per germline. DNA for the CDR3: TGCGCCAGCACACCAGTCGCGGGGGAAGCCTACGAGCAGTACTTC. This gives the protein CASTPVAGEAYEQYF.

The chain links TRBV20-1 to TRBJ1-5; the D gene is possibly TRBD1 (5 bases). V lost 0 bases, J lost 5 bases, and 23 bases lay in between. Germline V lookup: CDR1 DFQATT, CDR2 SNEGSKA (reference sequence). The CDR3 has 18 amino acids. This chain's CDR3 is CSARDPIAASVGHQPQHF. The CDR3 nucleotides read TGCAGTGCTAGAGATCCTATCGCGGCCTCGGTGGGGCATCAGCCCCAGCATTTT.

The chain links TRBV7-8 to TRBJ2-1; D gene uncertain. The V end lost 0 bases, the J end lost 7 bases, and 10 bases lay between the germline ends. The CDR3 has 14 amino acids. Germline V CDR1 and CDR2: SGHVS, FQNEAQ. CDR3 amino acids: CASSLAVPRNEQFF. DNA of the CDR3: TGTGCCAGCAGCTTAGCAGTCCCCCGGAATGAGCAGTTCTTC.

There are many counts of this clonotype. The J gene is TRBJ2-7, the V gene TRBV13; either TRBD1 or TRBD2 may fit D (6 bases each). Germline-derived CDR1 and CDR2 are PRHDT and FYEKMQ (reference sequence). This CDR3 has 12 amino acids. Trimming pared 4 bases from V and 6 bases from J, leaving 10 bases between. The CDR3 nucleotides are TGTGCCAGCAGCTGGGGGGCTTTCGAGCAGTACTTC. Protein sequence: CASSWGAFEQYF.

The CDR3 reads CAISDGPDQPQHF. The DNA of the CDR3 is TGTGCCATCAGTGATGGTCCAGATCAGCCCCAGCATTTT. The chain links TRBV10-3 to TRBJ1-5; D not resolved. This CDR3 is built from 13 residues. Germline lookup yields CDR1 ENHRY and CDR2 SYGVKD. The V end was cut by 3 bases, the J end by 5 bases, with 8 bases between.

The J gene is TRBJ2-7, the V gene TRBV20-1, with unresolved D. The CDR3 loop spans 13 amino acids. From germline, CDR1 is DFQATT and CDR2 SNEGSKA (reference sequence). V lost 1 base to trimming and J lost 2 bases, with 9 bases between them. DNA of the CDR3: TGCAGTGCTAGAGCTGGGGTTCCCTACGAGCAGTACTTC. Its translation: CSARAGVPYEQYF.

The table lists this clonotype with many counts. DNA for the CDR3: TGCGCCAGCAGCTTAGAGTTCATGAACACTGAAGCTTTCTTT. Translation: CASSLEFMNTEAFF. The chain is built from TRBV5-1 and TRBJ1-1, with D hard to call. Trimming removed 2 bases at V and 0 bases at J, with 8 bases between. CDR3 length: 14 residues. Germline V CDR1 and CDR2: SGHRS, YFSETQ.

There are a few counts of this clonotype. The chain has TRBV6-1 and TRBJ2-5; weak D call: TRBD1 (6 bases). Germline CDR1 MNHNS, CDR2 SASEGT. Trimming pared 4 bases from V and 8 bases from J, leaving 20 bases between. The CDR3 covers 15 residues. CDR3 bases: TGTGCCAGCAGTGCCAAGGACAGAGTAAGAGATACCCAGTACTTC. It codes for CASSAKDRVRDTQYF.

The gene calls are TRBV19 and TRBJ2-7; D uncertain. CDR3 length equals 15 residues. Germline V lookup: CDR1 LNHDA, CDR2 SQIVND (reference sequence). The V and J ends lost 5 bases and 3 bases respectively, with 17 bases between them. The CDR3 is CASSGRTTGFYEQYF. The CDR3 bases are TGTGCCAGTAGTGGCAGGACCACCGGTTTCTACGAGCAGTACTTC.

The sample holds many counts of this clonotype. V is TRBV11-3 and J is TRBJ2-2, with TRBD1 identical over 7 bases. Per the germline V gene, CDR1 is SGHNT and CDR2 is YENEEA. Trimming at V came to 5 bases and at J to 3 bases, leaving 9 bases not matched to a gene. This CDR3 spans 16 amino acids. CDR3: CASSTRQGRDTGELFF. The CDR3 region has the DNA TGTGCCAGCAGCACCAGACAGGGAAGGGACACCGGGGAGCTGTTTTTT.

This clonotype appeared many times. The rearrangement uses TRBV12-3 or TRBV12-4 and TRBJ2-7; 9 bases agree with TRBD1. V trimming: 3 bases; J trimming: 2 bases; junction bases outside the gene matches: 5. This CDR3 is 15 amino acids long. The CDR3 protein is CASSFGQGNTYEQYF. The CDR3 DNA sequence: TGTGCCAGCAGTTTCGGACAGGGGAATACCTACGAGCAGTACTTC.

There are a few counts of this clonotype. The rearrangement links TRBV6-2 or TRBV6-3 to TRBJ2-7; D gene uncertain. V was pared by 7 bases and J by 6 bases, with 16 bases between. CDR1 is MNHEY and CDR2 is SVGEGT in the germline V gene. The CDR3 covers 13 residues. For the CDR3, the DNA is TGTGCCAGCACCCCTTCAAACGTGGGCGAGCAGTACTTC. Protein product: CASTPSNVGEQYF.

This clonotype occurred many times. The rearrangement joins TRBV2 to TRBJ2-5; D is uncertain. Germline CDR1 and CDR2: SNHLY and FYNNEI. The CDR3 loop spans 12 amino acids. Trimming pared 5 bases from V and 1 base from J, leaving 5 bases between. The CDR3 DNA is TGTGCCAGCAGTTATACCCAAGAGACCCAGTACTTC. It yields the protein CASSYTQETQYF.

In its sample, this clonotype was seen a few times. The chain recombines TRBV7-9 with TRBJ2-3; no firm D call. V was shortened by 5 bases and J by 5 bases, with 8 bases between the two germline ends. This CDR3 is 12 amino acids long. The germline V gene encodes CDR1 SEHNR and CDR2 FQNEAQ (reference sequence). The CDR3 region is CASSPWRDTQYF. The CDR3 region has the DNA TGTGCCAGCAGCCCGTGGAGAGATACGCAGTATTTT.

This clonotype was counted ten times or more. This chain connects TRBV7-3 to TRBJ2-2, with D unclear. Trimming cost V 4 bases and J 4 bases, with 7 bases left between them. The CDR3 contains 13 residues. Per germline, CDR1 SGHTA and CDR2 FQGTGA. CDR3 DNA sequence: TGTGCCAGCAGCTATAAGGTCACCGGGGAGCTGTTTTTT. This encodes CASSYKVTGELFF.

This clonotype was found a few times. The V and J genes are TRBV6-1 and TRBJ1-2; D perhaps matches TRBD1 (6 bases). Germline loops: CDR1 MNHNS, CDR2 SASEGT. The V end lost 5 bases, the J end lost 7 bases, and 14 bases lay between the germline ends. The CDR3 sequence is 13 residues long. CDR3 nucleotides: TGTGCCAGCAGTTCGGCGGGGGCAGGTGGCTACACCTTC. Amino acids: CASSSAGAGGYTF.

This clonotype was seen repeatedly, ten times or more. The chain uses TRBV6-1 and TRBJ2-7; tentative D call: TRBD1 (5 bases). V was cut by 5 bases and J by 6 bases, with 11 bases left in between. Germline V lookup: CDR1 MNHNS, CDR2 SASEGT. This CDR3 has 12 amino acids. CDR3 DNA sequence: TGTGCCAGCAGTAATCAGGGTCGCGAGCAGTACTTC. Translated: CASSNQGREQYF.